This paragraph covers one TCR beta chain sequence. This sample is part of a study of blood T cell repertoires in COVID-19. TCRdb's table, derived via immunoSEQ multiplex PCR, lists solely in-frame clones and lacks some. The table lists over 300,000 clones, about nine tenths of them singletons. The CDR3 is 14 amino acids. Germline V gene data show CDR1 as GTSNPN and CDR2 as SVGIG (reference sequence). V was trimmed by 4 bases and J by 8 bases, leaving 17 bases between them. This receptor was obtained from a woman in her late teens or twenties who had recovered from COVID-19. The sample was PBMCs or T cells enriched from blood (not recorded which). The V and J genes are TRBV30 and TRBJ1-4, with D maybe TRBD1 (5 bases). CDR3: CAWTHGRGGEKLFF. The CDR3 nucleotides read TGTGCCTGGACCCATGGGAGGGGAGGGGAAAAACTGTTTTTT.